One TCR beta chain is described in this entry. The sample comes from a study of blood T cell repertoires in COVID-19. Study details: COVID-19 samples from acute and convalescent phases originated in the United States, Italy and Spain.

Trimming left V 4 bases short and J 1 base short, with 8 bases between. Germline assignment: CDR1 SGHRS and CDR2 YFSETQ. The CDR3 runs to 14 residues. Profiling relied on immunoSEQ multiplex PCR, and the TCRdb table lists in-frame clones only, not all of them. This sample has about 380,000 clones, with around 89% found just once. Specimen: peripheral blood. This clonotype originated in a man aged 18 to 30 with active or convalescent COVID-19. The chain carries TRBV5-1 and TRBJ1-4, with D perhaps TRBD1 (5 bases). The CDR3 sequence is CASSGGVTNEKLFF. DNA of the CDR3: TGCGCCAGCAGCGGAGGGGTAACTAATGAAAAACTGTTTTTT.